This is a list of T cell receptor beta chains from one sample in a study of T-cell reconstitution after alpha-beta-depleted transplantation in children. Via MiXCR, TCRdb re-called the PCR reads, giving one row per CDR3 protein. Of about 540,000 distinct CDR3 sequences listed, 25% to 30% were seen once; the top ten hold approximately 39%. Specimen: PBMCs, collected before TCRalphabeta/CD19-depleted stem cell transplant. Every receptor here comes from a boy under three years old with Wiskott-Aldrich syndrome, due to receive a stem cell transplant. Each CDR3 is given with its conserved first and last residue. D genes are given only for firm matches. Size is omitted from some rows. Given values are once, few, many or a class for expanded clones.

j_gene: TRBJ2-1
abundance: few
v_gene: TRBV7-3
d_gene: .
CDR3aa: CASSLGRGIWNEQFF
CDR3nt: TGTGCCAGCAGCCTCGGGCGCGGGATTTGGAATGAGCAGTTCTTC

j_gene: TRBJ1-1
abundance: .
v_gene: TRBV7-8
d_gene: TRBD1
CDR3aa: CASSLMQGADTEAFF
CDR3nt: TGTGCCAGCAGCTTAATGCAGGGGGCGGACACTGAAGCTTTCTTT

j_gene: TRBJ2-7
abundance: few
v_gene: TRBV20-1
d_gene: .
CDR3aa: CSAPTGTGPPYEQYF
CDR3nt: TGCAGTGCTCCGACCGGGACGGGACCCCCCTACGAGCAGTACTTC

j_gene: TRBJ2-1
abundance: .
v_gene: TRBV29-1
d_gene: TRBD1
CDR3aa: CSVSRQGDNEQFF
CDR3nt: TGCAGCGTTAGCAGACAGGGGGACAATGAGCAGTTCTTC

j_gene: TRBJ2-3
abundance: .
v_gene: TRBV16
d_gene: .
CDR3aa: CASSQYREMLRDTQYF
CDR3nt: TGTGCCAGCAGCCAATATAGGGAAATGCTGAGAGATACGCAGTATTTT

j_gene: TRBJ2-5
abundance: many
v_gene: TRBV5-5
d_gene: TRBD2
CDR3aa: CASNEAGLPQETQYF
CDR3nt: TGTGCCAGCAACGAAGCGGGACTACCCCAAGAGACCCAGTACTTC

j_gene: TRBJ2-3
abundance: few
v_gene: TRBV5-1
d_gene: TRBD2
CDR3aa: CASSWSAGASTDTQYF
CDR3nt: TGCGCCAGCAGCTGGTCAGCGGGAGCTAGCACAGATACGCAGTATTTT

j_gene: TRBJ2-1
abundance: many
v_gene: TRBV7-2
d_gene: TRBD2
CDR3aa: CASSLAGGVWDEQFF
CDR3nt: TGTGCCAGCAGCCTAGCGGGAGGGGTCTGGGATGAGCAGTTCTTC

j_gene: TRBJ2-1
abundance: .
v_gene: TRBV5-1
d_gene: .
CDR3aa: CASSLIRPTGILNEQFF
CDR3nt: TGCGCCAGCAGCTTGATCCGGCCAACGGGAATATTAAATGAGCAGTTCTTC

j_gene: TRBJ2-3
abundance: few
v_gene: TRBV9
d_gene: TRBD1
CDR3aa: CASSEEDRYTDTQYF
CDR3nt: TGTGCCAGCAGCGAGGAGGACAGGTACACAGATACGCAGTATTTT

j_gene: TRBJ1-5
abundance: .
v_gene: TRBV15
d_gene: TRBD1
CDR3aa: CATSRARDSRNQPQHF
CDR3nt: TGTGCCACCAGCAGAGCCCGGGACAGCCGCAATCAGCCCCAGCATTTT

j_gene: TRBJ2-7
abundance: .
v_gene: TRBV27
d_gene: TRBD1
CDR3aa: CASRGQGRSYEQYF
CDR3nt: TGTGCCAGCAGGGGACAGGGGCGCAGTTACGAGCAGTACTTC

j_gene: TRBJ2-3
abundance: .
v_gene: TRBV7-9
d_gene: .
CDR3aa: CASSLAERTDTQYF
CDR3nt: TGTGCCAGCAGCTTAGCAGAGCGCACAGATACGCAGTATTTT

j_gene: TRBJ2-7
abundance: .
v_gene: TRBV5-1
d_gene: TRBD2
CDR3aa: CASSPTSGRPPYEQYF
CDR3nt: TGCGCCAGCAGCCCAACTAGCGGGAGGCCTCCCTACGAGCAGTACTTC